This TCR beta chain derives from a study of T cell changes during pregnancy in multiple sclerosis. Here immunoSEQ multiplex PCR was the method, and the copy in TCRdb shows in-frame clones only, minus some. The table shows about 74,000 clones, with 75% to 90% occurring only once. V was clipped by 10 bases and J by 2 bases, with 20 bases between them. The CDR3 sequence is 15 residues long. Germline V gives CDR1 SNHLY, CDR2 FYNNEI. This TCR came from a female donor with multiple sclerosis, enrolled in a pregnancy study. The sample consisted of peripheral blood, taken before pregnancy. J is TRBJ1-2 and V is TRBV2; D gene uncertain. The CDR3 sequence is CATTQRGSLNYGYTF. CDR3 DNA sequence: TGTGCCACCACACAAAGAGGATCCCTCAACTATGGCTACACCTTC.